Below are 30 T cell receptor beta chains sequenced from a single sample in a study of immune characterization of retroperitoneal liposarcoma (dated by TCRdb to between 2018 and 2021). Library creation used PCR. Reads for this sample came from a NextSeq 500. The public sequencing data were trimmed at Q25 with fastp and processed into clonotypes with MiXCR by TCRdb, which kept only in-frame beta chains. Rows are unified per CDR3 protein, each entry keeping the most common DNA and genes. This sample holds 7,000 to 10,000 distinct CDR3 sequences; about two fifths were observed only once. The top ten clonotypes cover 15% of the sample. Sequenced input: tumor tissue. The receptors come from a male donor with retroperitoneal liposarcoma.

V and J are TRBV25-1 and TRBJ2-3; 7 bases fit TRBD1. Germline CDR1 is MGHDK and CDR2 is SYGVNS. The CDR3 totals 17 residues. V gave up 8 bases and J gave up 1 base; unmatched junction bases: 15. The CDR3 is CASSVGFVRGRTDTQYF. In nucleotides, the CDR3 is TGTGCCAGCTCGGTGGGGTTCGTTAGGGGGCGCACAGATACGCAGTATTTT. The full variable domain, with the rest looked up from reference TRBV25-1 and TRBJ2-3, is EADIYQTPRYLVIGTGKKITLECSQTMGHDKMYWYQQDPGMELHLIHYSYGVNSTEKGDLSSESTVSRIRTEHFPLTLESARPSHTSQYLCASSVGFVRGRTDTQYFGPGTRLTVL.

This clonotype was observed a handful of times. The rearrangement joins TRBV6-8 to TRBJ2-1; no reliable D call. The CDR3 contains 12 residues. Germline V CDR1 and CDR2: MNHGY, SAAAGT. The V and J ends lost 5 bases and 8 bases respectively, with 10 bases between them. The CDR3 here is CASSPPKYEQFF. CDR3 coding DNA: TGTGCCAGCAGTCCTCCCAAGTATGAGCAGTTCTTC.

The chain recombines TRBV11-3 with TRBJ2-3; 10 bases align to TRBD2. The V gene's germline CDR1 is SGHNT and CDR2 YENEEA. Germline trimming cut 2 bases from V and 6 bases from J; bases unmatched to any gene: 5. The CDR3 covers 15 residues. CDR3: CASSLPGLAIDTQYF. The CDR3 DNA reads as TGTGCCAGCAGCTTACCGGGACTAGCGATCGATACGCAGTATTTT.

Concerning this clonotype: The junction departs from germline at one end; a sequencing error may be responsible. The rearrangement uses TRBV6-1 and TRBJ2-7, with D tentatively TRBD1 or TRBD2 (5 bases each). This CDR3 contains 13 residues. Germline loops: CDR1 MNHNS, CDR2 SASEGT. CDR3 region: CASSSQLGQAGTF. The DNA for the CDR3 is TGTGCCAGCAGTTCCCAATTGGGCCAGGCTGGGACCTTC.

This chain uses TRBV6-8 with TRBJ1-2; no clear D. The germline V and J ends were trimmed by 6 bases and 4 bases, with 6 bases remaining between them. The CDR3 consists of 11 residues. In germline, CDR1 is MNHGY, CDR2 SAAAGT. CDR3 sequence: CASRDFYGYTF. CDR3 DNA sequence: TGTGCCAGCAGGGACTTCTATGGCTACACCTTC.

The CDR3 loop is CAVRRTQGTYEQYF. The CDR3 bases are TGCGCCGTCCGGAGGACCCAGGGGACCTACGAGCAGTACTTC. This chain uses TRBV10-2 with TRBJ2-5; the D gene is possibly TRBD1 (6 bases). The DNA end is more similar to TRBJ2-7, so the J call may be wrong. CDR1 is WSHSY and CDR2 is SAAADI in the germline V gene. The CDR3 length is 14 residues.

This clonotype is labeled medium-sized. CDR3 sequence: CASSYSGLAGGGEQYF. The CDR3 bases are TGTGCCAGCAGTTACAGTGGTCTAGCGGGAGGGGGGGAGCAGTACTTC. The chain combines TRBV6-6 with TRBJ2-1; 12 nucleotides match TRBD2. The J call may be in error: the DNA end matches TRBJ2-7 better. Germline V lookup: CDR1 MNHNY, CDR2 SVGAGI (reference sequence). There are 16 residues in the CDR3.

In its sample, this clonotype is medium-sized (0.01 to 0.1%). The chain couples TRBV6-1 to TRBJ2-5; 9 positions match TRBD2. V lost 7 bases, J lost 11 bases, and 14 bases stayed unmatched. The CDR3 consists of 14 residues. Per the germline V gene, CDR1 is MNHNS and CDR2 is SASEGT. The CDR3: CASKVAGGDSEQYF. The CDR3 bases are TGTGCCAGCAAGGTGGCGGGAGGGGATAGTGAGCAGTACTTC.

The chain couples TRBV6-1 to TRBJ1-2; D is unresolved. Germline-derived CDR1 and CDR2 are MNHNS and SASEGT. This CDR3 spans 13 amino acids. V was cut by 2 bases and J by 9 bases, with 13 bases left in between. CDR3: CASSELDSRSYTF. The CDR3 DNA is TGTGCCAGCAGTGAATTGGATTCTCGGAGCTACACCTTC.

This clonotype has a handful of counts. The chain recombines TRBV6-1 with TRBJ1-3; TRBD1 agrees at 9 bases. The CDR3 is 17 amino acids. Germline V CDR1 and CDR2: MNHNS, SASEGT. Trimming removed 4 bases from V and 4 bases from J; junction bases left unmatched: 11. The CDR3 sequence is CASSGGLTGGTGNTIYF. For the CDR3, the DNA is TGTGCCAGCAGTGGGGGTTTGACAGGGGGAACGGGAAACACCATATATTTT.

By sample share, this clonotype is medium-sized (0.01 to 0.1%). The junction departs from the called germline gene at one end, perhaps through a read error. The chain couples TRBV6-1 to TRBJ2-1; no reliable D call. The DNA end lines up better with TRBJ2-7; the J call may be wrong. The CDR3 extends over 12 amino acids. The germline V gene has CDR1 MNHNS and CDR2 SASEGT. The CDR3 reads CASSERPYEQYF. The CDR3, as DNA: TGTGCCAGCAGTGAAAGACCCTATGAGCAGTACTTC.

This clonotype was observed a handful of times. The chain is built from TRBV7-2 and TRBJ2-1, with D possibly being TRBD2 (6 bases). The ends were cut back, 3 bases at V and 0 bases at J, with 12 bases in the middle. The CDR3 loop spans 16 amino acids. CDR1 is SGHTA, CDR2 FQGNSA, per germline. In DNA, the CDR3 is TGTGCCAGCAGCTTGGAGGGCCTGAGCTCCTACAATGAGCAGTTCTTC. This codes for CASSLEGLSSYNEQFF. Full variable domain (missing parts from reference TRBV7-2 and TRBJ2-1): GAGVSQSPSNKVTEKGKDVELRCDPISGHTALYWYRQSLGQGLEFLIYFQGNSAPDKSGLPSDRFSAERTGGSVSTLTIQRTQQEDSAVYLCASSLEGLSSYNEQFFGPGTRLTVL.

This chain joins TRBV6-1 and TRBJ2-3, with D unresolved. Germline V gene sequence: CDR1 MNHNS, CDR2 SASEGT. V gave up 1 base and J gave up 4 bases, with 15 bases separating them. CDR3 length: 16 residues. CDR3 sequence reads: CASSEVFQVRADTQYF. CDR3 nucleotides: TGTGCCAGCAGTGAAGTCTTCCAGGTTAGGGCAGATACGCAGTATTTT.

This chain joins TRBV25-1 and TRBJ2-1; TRBD2 agrees at 11 bases. Matching the DNA end better, TRBJ2-5 makes the J call doubtful. Germline values: CDR1 MGHDK, CDR2 SYGVNS. This CDR3 spans 16 amino acids. The CDR3 nucleotides read TGTGCCAGCATTTCACCCCAGACTAGCGGGACGCAGACCCAGTACTTC. Protein sequence: CASISPQTSGTQTQYF.

V and J are TRBV7-2 and TRBJ2-1; D is possibly TRBD1 (8 bases). In germline, CDR1 is SGHTA, CDR2 FQGNSA. Trimming shortened V by 7 bases and J by 13 bases, and 38 bases separated the two germline ends. The CDR3 extends over 19 amino acids. CDR3 in amino acids: CASTPPPQGGAFTEETQFF. DNA of the CDR3: TGTGCCAGCACCCCACCCCCACAGGGGGGGGCCTTTACTGAAGAGACCCAGTTCTTC.

The rearrangement uses TRBV10-3 and TRBJ2-3; 9 nucleotides agree with TRBD1. This CDR3 has 14 residues. The germline CDR1 and CDR2 sequences are ENHRY and SYGVKD. V shed 4 bases and J 4 bases; nucleotides not matched to a gene: 3. CDR3 coding DNA: TGTGCCATCAGTGTTAACAGGGGGCCAGATACGCAGTATTTT. Protein: CAISVNRGPDTQYF.

The chain couples TRBV6-6 to TRBJ2-1, with 7 positions matching TRBD1. J lost 10 bases, V lost 7 bases, and 10 bases had no gene match. The CDR3 runs 13 residues. CDR1 is MNHNY, CDR2 SVGAGI, per germline (reference sequence). In DNA form, the CDR3 reads TGTGCCAGCACTCTCTCCGGGACAGCCGAGCAGTTCTTC. Translating it yields CASTLSGTAEQFF.

By share, this clonotype ranks as medium-sized. The V and J genes are TRBV7-2 and TRBJ2-5; 9 bases are shared with TRBD2. V lost 1 base, J lost 11 bases, and 20 bases stayed unmatched. The CDR3 has 18 residues. CDR1 SGHTA and CDR2 FQGNSA come from the germline V gene. The CDR3 here is CASSLEPLIQLAGFEQYF. The DNA of the CDR3 is TGTGCCAGCAGCTTAGAGCCTCTCATACAACTAGCGGGCTTTGAGCAGTACTTC. The whole variable domain, remainder taken from reference TRBV7-2 and TRBJ2-5, is GAGVSQSPSNKVTEKGKDVELRCDPISGHTALYWYRQSLGQGLEFLIYFQGNSAPDKSGLPSDRFSAERTGGSVSTLTIQRTQQEDSAVYLCASSLEPLIQLAGFEQYFGPGTRLLVL.

In this sample, this clonotype turned up once. The chain joins TRBV12-3 or TRBV12-4 to TRBJ2-5, with 11 bases that match TRBD1. TRBJ2-7 explains the end of the DNA better; the J call may be wrong. The CDR3 has 17 amino acids. In DNA form, the CDR3 reads TGTGCCAGCAGTCCAGGGACAGGGGGTTCCCTCTCCTACGAGCAGTACTTC. Translated, it gives CASSPGTGGSLSYEQYF.

This clonotype has just one count. The V call is TRBV6-6, the J call TRBJ2-5, with 11 bases matching TRBD2. Trimming took 6 bases from V and 1 from J; bases not matched to a gene: 4. CDR1 and CDR2 from the germline V gene are MNHNY and SVGAGI (reference sequence). This CDR3 has 15 amino acids. The CDR3 region is CASSRGLAVQETQYF. The CDR3 DNA is TGTGCCAGCAGCCGGGGACTAGCGGTCCAAGAGACCCAGTACTTC.

The V call is TRBV12-3 or TRBV12-4, the J call TRBJ2-5, with D possibly matching TRBD2 (6 bases). The J call may be mistaken, given a closer DNA end match to TRBJ2-7. The CDR3 has 15 residues. Here the CDR3 reads CASSLVRGLGGEQYF. The CDR3 nucleotides are TGTGCCAGCAGTTTAGTACGGGGGTTAGGTGGCGAGCAGTACTTC.

The chain is built from TRBV11-2 and TRBJ2-3; tentatively, D is TRBD1 or TRBD2 (5 bases each). The DNA end is a closer match to TRBJ2-1, so the J assignment may be wrong. The CDR3 spans 15 residues. Germline CDR1 SGHAT, CDR2 FQNNGV. The CDR3 DNA reads TGTGCCAGCAGCTTAGCTTTTGGGGGAACCTACGAGCAGTTCTTC. It is translated as CASSLAFGGTYEQFF.

In this sample, this clonotype turned up a few times. The chain links TRBV27 to TRBJ2-1; 10 nucleotides line up with TRBD2. The germline gives CDR1 MNHEY, CDR2 SMNVEV (reference sequence). CDR3 length: 17 residues. V lost 6 bases and J lost 0; bases outside the gene matches: 8. DNA of the CDR3: TGTGCCAGCAGCGCGGGACTAGCGATTAGCTCCTACAATGAGCAGTTCTTC. As protein: CASSAGLAISSYNEQFF.

The chain recombines TRBV7-2 with TRBJ2-2; 8 bases map to TRBD2. The junction had 1 base not matched to a gene; V was cut back by 4 bases and J by 6 bases. The CDR3 covers 13 residues. Germline values: CDR1 SGHTA, CDR2 FQGNSA. CDR3 bases: TGTGCCAGCAGCTCGCGGGGGGCCGGGGAGCTGTTTTTT. Protein product: CASSSRGAGELFF. Looking up the rest from reference TRBV7-2 and TRBJ2-2 gives the full variable domain: GAGVSQSPSNKVTEKGKDVELRCDPISGHTALYWYRQSLGQGLEFLIYFQGNSAPDKSGLPSDRFSAERTGGSVSTLTIQRTQQEDSAVYLCASSSRGAGELFFGEGSRLTVL.

This clonotype was observed a handful of times. V is TRBV27 and J is TRBJ2-1; 7 bases map to TRBD2. The CDR3 runs 15 residues. After removal of 5 bases from V and 10 bases from J, the junction contained 14 bases not matched to a gene. From germline, CDR1 is MNHEY and CDR2 SMNVEV (reference sequence). This CDR3 reads CASSPGAGPIMEQFF. The DNA for the CDR3 is TGTGCCAGCAGTCCGGGAGCGGGACCTATCATGGAGCAGTTCTTC.

The chain couples TRBV6-1 to TRBJ1-2; 9 bases match TRBD1. This CDR3 has 14 amino acids. CDR1 MNHNS and CDR2 SASEGT come from the germline V gene. The junction had 1 base not matched to a gene; V was cut back by 1 base and J by 4 bases. CDR3 amino acids: CASSEVDRGYGYTF. Written as DNA, the CDR3 is TGTGCCAGCAGTGAAGTGGACAGGGGCTATGGCTACACCTTC.

This clonotype rates as medium-sized. The V and J genes are TRBV7-9 and TRBJ2-3; 12 bases are a match to TRBD2. This CDR3 contains 15 residues. CDR1 and CDR2 from the germline V gene are SEHNR and FQNEAQ (reference sequence). The V segment lost 5 bases and the J segment 4 bases; nucleotides outside the gene matches: 4. The CDR3 is CASSTGLAGPDTQYF. For the CDR3, the DNA is TGTGCCAGCAGCACCGGACTAGCGGGACCAGATACGCAGTATTTT.

V and J are TRBV7-6 and TRBJ2-1; D unclear. Trimming removed 5 bases at V and 3 bases at J, with 14 bases between. CDR1 SGHVS and CDR2 FNYEAQ come from the germline V gene. The CDR3 has 15 residues. CDR3 region: CASSLGSRNYNEQFF. DNA of the CDR3: TGTGCCAGCAGCCTCGGCTCTAGAAACTACAATGAGCAGTTCTTC.

This chain joins TRBV10-2 and TRBJ2-5, with 8 bases identical to TRBD1. The DNA end is more similar to TRBJ2-7, so the J call may be wrong. This CDR3 is built from 12 residues. The V gene's germline CDR1 is WSHSY and CDR2 SAAADI. The CDR3 loop reads CASLGQGHEQYF. CDR3 sequence (DNA): TGCGCCAGCCTTGGACAGGGCCACGAGCAGTACTTC.

By share of the sample, this clonotype is medium-sized. The gene calls are TRBV6-1 and TRBJ2-1; D not certain. The assigned J gene may be wrong: the sequence end matches TRBJ2-7 better. This CDR3 spans 13 amino acids. Germline-derived CDR1 and CDR2 are MNHNS and SASEGT. The chain's CDR3 is CASSEGQTYEQYF. In nucleotides, the CDR3 is TGTGCCAGCAGTGAGGGTCAGACCTACGAGCAGTACTTC.